This T cell receptor beta chain was observed in a study of beta chain features in type 1 diabetes. The study, taken as a whole, reports: TCRB CDR3 length was moderately but significantly reduced in all four CD4+ subsets of Type 1 diabetes patients. Type 1 diabetes patients had VDJ junctions that carried fewer insertions and more deletions.

Concerning this clone itself: Its target is not known. The conserved phenylalanine or tryptophan is not found at the CDR3 terminus, so this likely reflects a read error. The DNA is omitted, as the CDR3 cannot be located on it reliably, and the CDR3 follows TCRdb's listing.

As every portion of the isolated RNA was reverse transcribed, the sequencing read expressed TCRB transcripts. Method: immunoSEQ multiplex PCR; TCRdb's copy keeps in-frame clones and lacks some. The repertoire has 15,000 to 17,000 clones, 55% to 70% of them found once; the top ten carry more than 2%. In germline, CDR1 is SNHLY, CDR2 FYNNEI. Inclusive of both ends, the CDR3 amounts to 11 amino acids. This TCR derives from a man in his thirties or forties with type 1 diabetes. The sequenced sample was Tregs from blood. The chain recombines TRBV2 with TRBJ1-1; TRBD1 was called by the table and not checked on the DNA. CDR3 residues: CASSVPTVPDT.